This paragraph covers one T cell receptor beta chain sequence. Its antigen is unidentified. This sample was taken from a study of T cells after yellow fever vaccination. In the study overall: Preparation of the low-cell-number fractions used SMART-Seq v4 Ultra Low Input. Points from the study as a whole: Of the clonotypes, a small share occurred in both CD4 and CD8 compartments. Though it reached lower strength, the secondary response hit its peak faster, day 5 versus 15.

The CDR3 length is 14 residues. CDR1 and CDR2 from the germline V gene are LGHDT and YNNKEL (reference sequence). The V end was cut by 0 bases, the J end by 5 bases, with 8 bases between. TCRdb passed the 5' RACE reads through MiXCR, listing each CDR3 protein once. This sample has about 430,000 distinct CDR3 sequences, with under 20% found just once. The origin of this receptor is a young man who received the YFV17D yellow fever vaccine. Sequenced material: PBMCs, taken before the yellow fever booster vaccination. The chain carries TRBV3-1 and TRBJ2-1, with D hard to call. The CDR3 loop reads CASSQEGGHNEQFF. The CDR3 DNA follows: TGTGCCAGCAGCCAAGAAGGCGGACACAATGAGCAGTTCTTC.